This T cell receptor (beta chain) was sequenced for a study of T cells after somatic rescue of genetic block. The V gene lost 7 bases and the J gene lost 4 bases, with 17 bases spanning the gap. CDR3 length equals 15 residues. CDR1 is LNHDA, CDR2 SQIVND, per germline (reference sequence). Only in-frame clones appear in the TCRdb table, and some are missing; sequencing was by immunoSEQ multiplex PCR. The sample records around 14,000 clones, 65% to 75% being singletons. Sequencing was carried out using peripheral blood mononuclear cells (PBMCs). This receptor was identified in a man younger than 35. This chain uses TRBV19 with TRBJ2-1; the D gene is possibly TRBD2 (6 bases). The CDR3 here is CASKWREQSYNEQFF. For the CDR3, the DNA is TGTGCCAGTAAGTGGAGGGAGCAGTCGTACAATGAGCAGTTCTTC.